These T cell receptor beta chains were read from a single sample in a study of molecular identifiers for immune sequencing clone quantification. TCRdb analysed the PCR reads with MiXCR anew, one entry per CDR3 protein. This table has hundreds of thousands of distinct CDR3 sequences, over 25% appearing once. What was sequenced was naive CD8+ T cells from blood, with Jurkat cell RNA spiked in. These receptors all come from a human donor in good health. Some libraries in this study had Jurkat cell RNA spiked in. CDR3s include the opening cysteine and the closing phenylalanine or tryptophan. The order of the fields is D gene, V gene, clone size, J gene, CDR3 DNA, CDR3 protein. A D gene is named only where the DNA matches it firmly. The listing skips clone size in some rows; elsewhere it reads once, few, many or a size class.

>TRBD1|TRBV12-3/TRBV12-4|.|TRBJ1-1
TGTGCCAGCAGGAGGGGACAGAGGAACACTGAAGCTTTCTTT
CASRRGQRNTEAFF
>.|TRBV30|once|TRBJ1-1
TGTGCCTGGAGTGTAGCCAGGGTCACTGAAGATTTCTTT
CAWSVARVTEDFF
>.|TRBV3-1|many|TRBJ1-2
TGTGCCAGCAGCCCAGCGGCGGACCCTTTGCCTCATGGCTACACCTTC
CASSPAADPLPHGYTF
>.|TRBV18|few|TRBJ1-1
TGTGCCAGCTCATCGGTGGGGGGCACTGAAGCTTTCTTT
CASSSVGGTEAFF
>.|TRBV7-2|many|TRBJ2-1
TGTGCCAGCAGCTTAGTCGGGACTTGGGCGTTCTTC
CASSLVGTWAFF
>.|TRBV19|many|TRBJ1-1
TGTGCCAGTAAGACTCCTCGCGGTGAAGCTTTCTTT
CASKTPRGEAFF
>.|TRBV10-3|.|TRBJ1-1
TGTGCCATCAGTGAGTCTACCAGGGGCCCTGAAGCTTTCTTT
CAISESTRGPEAFF
>.|TRBV2|.|TRBJ2-1
TGTGCCAGCAGTGATCTCGATAACTCCTACAATGAGCAGTTCTTC
CASSDLDNSYNEQFF
>.|TRBV10-2|.|TRBJ2-1
TGCGCCAGCCGGTTTGGGGACAATGAGCAGTTCTTC
CASRFGDNEQFF
>TRBD2|TRBV12-3/TRBV12-4|.|TRBJ2-5
TGTGCCAGCAGTTTAGCGACGTGGCGGGGGGCCGAGACCCAGTACTTC
CASSLATWRGAETQYF